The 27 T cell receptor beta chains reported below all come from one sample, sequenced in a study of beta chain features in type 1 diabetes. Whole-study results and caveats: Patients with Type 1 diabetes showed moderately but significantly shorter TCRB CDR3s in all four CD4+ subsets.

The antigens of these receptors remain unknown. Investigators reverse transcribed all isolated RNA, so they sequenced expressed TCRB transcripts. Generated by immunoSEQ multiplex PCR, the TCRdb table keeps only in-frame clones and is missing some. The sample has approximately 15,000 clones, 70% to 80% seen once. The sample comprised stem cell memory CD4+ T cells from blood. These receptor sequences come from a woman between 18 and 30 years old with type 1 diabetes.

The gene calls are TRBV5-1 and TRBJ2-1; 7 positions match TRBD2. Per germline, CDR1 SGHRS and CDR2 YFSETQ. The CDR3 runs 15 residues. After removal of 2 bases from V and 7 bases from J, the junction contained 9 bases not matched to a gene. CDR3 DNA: TGCGCCAGCAGCTTTTCCGGGACTATGGGGAATGAGCAGTTCTTC. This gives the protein CASSFSGTMGNEQFF.

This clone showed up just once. CDR3: CASSQERLDTQYF. In DNA, the CDR3 is TGCGCCAGCAGCCAAGAACGGTTGGATACGCAGTATTTT. The chain uses TRBV4-3 and TRBJ2-3; D gene uncertain. This CDR3 spans 13 amino acids. The germline V gene has CDR1 LGHNA and CDR2 YSLEER. Trimming removed 0 bases from V and 6 bases from J, with 7 bases in between.

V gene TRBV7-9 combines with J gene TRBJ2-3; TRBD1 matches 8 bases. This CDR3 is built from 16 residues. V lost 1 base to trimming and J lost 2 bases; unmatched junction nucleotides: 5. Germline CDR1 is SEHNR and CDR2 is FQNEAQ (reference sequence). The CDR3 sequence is CASSLGVGQVTDTQYF. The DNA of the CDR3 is TGTGCCAGCAGCTTAGGTGTGGGACAGGTCACAGATACGCAGTATTTT.

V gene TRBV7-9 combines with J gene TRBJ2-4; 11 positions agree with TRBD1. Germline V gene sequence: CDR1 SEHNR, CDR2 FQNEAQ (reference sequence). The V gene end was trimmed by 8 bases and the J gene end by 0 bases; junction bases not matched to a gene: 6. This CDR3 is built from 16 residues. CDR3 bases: TGTGCCAGCGGACAGGGGGCGGGAGGAGCCAAAAACATTCAGTACTTC. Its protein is CASGQGAGGAKNIQYF.

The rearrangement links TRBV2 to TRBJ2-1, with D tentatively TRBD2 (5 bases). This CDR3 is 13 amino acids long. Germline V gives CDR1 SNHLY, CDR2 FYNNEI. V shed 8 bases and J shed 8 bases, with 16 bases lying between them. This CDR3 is CASVTPRDDEQFF. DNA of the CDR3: TGTGCCAGCGTAACGCCGAGGGATGATGAGCAGTTCTTC.

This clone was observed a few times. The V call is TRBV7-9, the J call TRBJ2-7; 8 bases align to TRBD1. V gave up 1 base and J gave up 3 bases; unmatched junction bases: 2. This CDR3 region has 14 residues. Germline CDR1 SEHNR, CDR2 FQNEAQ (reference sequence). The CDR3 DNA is TGTGCCAGCAGCTTAGGGGACAGGCGCTACGAGCAGTACTTC. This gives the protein CASSLGDRRYEQYF.

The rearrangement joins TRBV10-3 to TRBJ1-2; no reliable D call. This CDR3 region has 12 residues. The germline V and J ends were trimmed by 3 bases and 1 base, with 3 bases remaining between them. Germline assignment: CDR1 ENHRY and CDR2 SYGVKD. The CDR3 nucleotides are TGTGCCATCAGTGACAGTAACTATGGCTACACCTTC. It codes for CAISDSNYGYTF.

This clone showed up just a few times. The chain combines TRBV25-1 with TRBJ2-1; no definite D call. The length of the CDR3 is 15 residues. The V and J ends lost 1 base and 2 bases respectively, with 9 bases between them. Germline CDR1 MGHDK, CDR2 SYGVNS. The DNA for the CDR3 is TGTGCCAGCAGTGAATCAAGCTACGCCTACAATGAGCAGTTCTTC. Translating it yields CASSESSYAYNEQFF.

The CDR3 region is CASSKAHGDEQFF. The DNA for the CDR3 is TGCGCCAGCAGCAAAGCTCACGGGGATGAGCAGTTCTTC. The V call is TRBV5-1, the J call TRBJ2-1, with D maybe TRBD2 (5 bases). The CDR3 length is 13 residues. V gave up 4 bases and J gave up 8 bases, with 13 bases separating them. Germline V lookup: CDR1 SGHRS, CDR2 YFSETQ.

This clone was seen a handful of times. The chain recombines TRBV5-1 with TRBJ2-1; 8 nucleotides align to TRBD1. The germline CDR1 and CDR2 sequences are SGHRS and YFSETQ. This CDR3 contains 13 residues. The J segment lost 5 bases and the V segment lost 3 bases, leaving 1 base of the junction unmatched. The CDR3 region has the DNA TGCGCCAGCAGCTCGGACAGGGACAATGAGCAGTTCTTC. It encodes CASSSDRDNEQFF. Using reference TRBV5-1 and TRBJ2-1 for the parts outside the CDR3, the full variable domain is KAGVTQTPRYLIKTRGQQVTLSCSPISGHRSVSWYQQTPGQGLQFLFEYFSETQRNKGNFPGRFSGRQFSNSRSEMNVSTLELGDSALYLCASSSDRDNEQFFGPGTRLTVL.

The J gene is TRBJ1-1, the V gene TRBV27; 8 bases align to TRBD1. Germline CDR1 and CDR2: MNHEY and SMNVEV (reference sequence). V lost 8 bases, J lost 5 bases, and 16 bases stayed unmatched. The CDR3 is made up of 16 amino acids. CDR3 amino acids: CASGRAAGQVRTEAFF. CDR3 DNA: TGTGCCAGCGGTCGGGCGGCGGGACAGGTGAGGACTGAAGCTTTCTTT.

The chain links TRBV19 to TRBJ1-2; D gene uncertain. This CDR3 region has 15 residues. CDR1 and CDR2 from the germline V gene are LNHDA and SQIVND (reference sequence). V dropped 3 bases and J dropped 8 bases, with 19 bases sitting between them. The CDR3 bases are TGTGCCAGTAGTATCCGGGGTTGGGCATTCCGAGGCTACACCTTC. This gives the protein CASSIRGWAFRGYTF.

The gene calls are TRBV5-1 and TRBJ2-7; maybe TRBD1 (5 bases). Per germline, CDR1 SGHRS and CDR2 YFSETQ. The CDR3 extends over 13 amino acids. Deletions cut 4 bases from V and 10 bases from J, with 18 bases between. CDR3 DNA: TGCGCCAGCAGCAGAAACCAGGGTGGAGAACAGTACGTC. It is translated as CASSRNQGGEQYV.

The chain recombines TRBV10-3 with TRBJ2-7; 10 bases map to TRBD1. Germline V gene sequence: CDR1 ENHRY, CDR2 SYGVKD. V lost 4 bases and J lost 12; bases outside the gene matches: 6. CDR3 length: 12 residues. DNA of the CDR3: TGTGCCATCAGTGTGGGACAGGGGTATCCGTACTTC. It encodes CAISVGQGYPYF.

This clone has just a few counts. The CDR3 DNA is TGTGCCAGCAGAGTCATGCCGGGAATCTCCTACGAGCAGTACTTC. It yields the protein CASRVMPGISYEQYF. This sequence joins TRBV7-2 and TRBJ2-7; perhaps TRBD2 as D (5 bases). This CDR3 comprises 15 residues. The germline gives CDR1 SGHTA, CDR2 FQGNSA. The V and J ends lost 6 bases and 0 bases respectively, with 15 bases between them.

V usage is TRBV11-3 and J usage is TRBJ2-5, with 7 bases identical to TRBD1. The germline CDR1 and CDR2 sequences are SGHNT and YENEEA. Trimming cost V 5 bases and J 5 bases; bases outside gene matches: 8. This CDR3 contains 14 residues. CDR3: CASSRGQPGETQYF. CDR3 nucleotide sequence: TGTGCCAGCAGCCGGGGACAGCCAGGGGAGACCCAGTACTTC.

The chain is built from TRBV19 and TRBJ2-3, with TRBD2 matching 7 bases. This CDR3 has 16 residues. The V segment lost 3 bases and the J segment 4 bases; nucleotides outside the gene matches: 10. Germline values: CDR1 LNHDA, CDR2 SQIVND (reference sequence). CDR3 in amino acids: CASSIWASGDADTQYF. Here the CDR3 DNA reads TGTGCCAGTAGTATCTGGGCTAGCGGAGATGCAGATACGCAGTATTTT.

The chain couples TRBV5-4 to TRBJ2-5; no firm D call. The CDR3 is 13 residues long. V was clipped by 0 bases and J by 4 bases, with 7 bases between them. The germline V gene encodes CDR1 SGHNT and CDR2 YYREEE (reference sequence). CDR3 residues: CASSLAPTETQYF. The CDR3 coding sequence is TGTGCCAGCAGCTTGGCTCCTACAGAGACCCAGTACTTC.

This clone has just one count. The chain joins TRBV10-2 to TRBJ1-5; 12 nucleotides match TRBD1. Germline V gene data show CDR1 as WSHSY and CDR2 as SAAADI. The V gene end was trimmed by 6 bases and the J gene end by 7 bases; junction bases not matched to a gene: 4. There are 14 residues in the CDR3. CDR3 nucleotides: TGCGCCAGCAGGGGACAGGGGGCTTTCCAGCCCCAGCATTTT. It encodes CASRGQGAFQPQHF.

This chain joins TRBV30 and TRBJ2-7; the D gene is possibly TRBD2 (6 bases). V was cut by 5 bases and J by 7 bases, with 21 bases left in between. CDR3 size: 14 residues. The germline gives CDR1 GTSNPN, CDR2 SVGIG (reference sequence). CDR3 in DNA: TGTGCCTGGGGGGCGGGGATCCCAGATTGGGAGCAGTACTTC. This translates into CAWGAGIPDWEQYF.

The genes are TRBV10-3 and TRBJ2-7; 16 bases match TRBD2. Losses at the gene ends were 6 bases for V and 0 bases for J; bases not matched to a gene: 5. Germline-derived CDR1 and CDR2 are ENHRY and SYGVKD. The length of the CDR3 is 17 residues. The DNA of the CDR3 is TGTGCCATCAGGGGGACTAGCGGGAGGGACACCTCCTACGAGCAGTACTTC. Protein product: CAIRGTSGRDTSYEQYF.

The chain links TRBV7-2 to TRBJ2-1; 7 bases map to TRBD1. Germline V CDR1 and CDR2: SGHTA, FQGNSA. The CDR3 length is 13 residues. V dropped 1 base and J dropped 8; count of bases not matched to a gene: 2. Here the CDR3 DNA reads TGTGCCAGCAGCTTAGGAGGGGGCCATGAGCAGTTCTTC. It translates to CASSLGGGHEQFF.

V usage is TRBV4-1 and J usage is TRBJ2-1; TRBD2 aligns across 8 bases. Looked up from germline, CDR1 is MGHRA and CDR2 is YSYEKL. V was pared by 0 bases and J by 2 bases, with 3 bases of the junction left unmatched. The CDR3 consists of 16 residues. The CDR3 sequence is CASSQESGSPYNEQFF. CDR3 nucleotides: TGCGCCAGCAGCCAAGAGAGCGGGAGTCCCTACAATGAGCAGTTCTTC.

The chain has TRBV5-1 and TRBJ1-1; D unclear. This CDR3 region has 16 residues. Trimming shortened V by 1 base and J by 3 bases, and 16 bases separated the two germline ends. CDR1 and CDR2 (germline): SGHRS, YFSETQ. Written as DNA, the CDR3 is TGCGCCAGCAGCTTGTGGGCGACGGCCGGGGACACTGAAGCTTTCTTT. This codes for CASSLWATAGDTEAFF.

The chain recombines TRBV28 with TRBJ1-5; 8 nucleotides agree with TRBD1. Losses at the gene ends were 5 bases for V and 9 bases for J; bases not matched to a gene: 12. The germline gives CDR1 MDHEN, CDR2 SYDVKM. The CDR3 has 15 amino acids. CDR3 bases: TGTGCCAGCAGTAGAACGGGACAGGCTCGGGGGCCCCAGCATTTT. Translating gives CASSRTGQARGPQHF. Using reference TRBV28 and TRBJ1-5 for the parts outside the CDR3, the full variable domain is DVKVTQSSRYLVKRTGEKVFLECVQDMDHENMFWYRQDPGLGLRLIYFSYDVKMKEKGDIPEGYSVSREKKERFSLILESASTNQTSMYLCASSRTGQARGPQHFGDGTRLSIL.

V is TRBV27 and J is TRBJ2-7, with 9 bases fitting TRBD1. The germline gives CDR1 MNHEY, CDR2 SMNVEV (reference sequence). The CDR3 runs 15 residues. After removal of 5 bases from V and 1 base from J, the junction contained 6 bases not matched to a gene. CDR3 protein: CASSSPTGGSYEQYF. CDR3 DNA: TGTGCCAGCAGTAGCCCGACAGGGGGTTCCTACGAGCAGTACTTC.

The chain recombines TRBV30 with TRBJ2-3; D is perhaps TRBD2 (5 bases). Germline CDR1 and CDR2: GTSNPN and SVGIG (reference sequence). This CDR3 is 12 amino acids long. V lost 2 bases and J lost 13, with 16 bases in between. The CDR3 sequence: CAWSPQRSPEYF. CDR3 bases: TGTGCCTGGAGTCCTCAGCGGTCCCCTGAGTATTTT.